These 7 T cell receptor beta chains were sequenced from one sample in a study of cytomegalovirus exposure and HLA in healthy donors. Primers included in the PCR were 60 Vbeta and 13 Jbeta primers. Clones were read by immunoSEQ multiplex PCR, and TCRdb kept only the in-frame ones, dropping some. The sample lists tens of thousands of clones, approximately 76% occurring once. Sequenced sample: PBMCs. These TCRs come from a male donor in good health and CMV-seronegative.

This chain links TRBV28 with TRBJ1-4; D is possibly TRBD1 (6 bases). Germline V gene data show CDR1 as MDHEN and CDR2 as SYDVKM. The CDR3 has 15 amino acids. The germline V and J ends were trimmed by 6 bases and 1 base, with 12 bases remaining between them. CDR3 sequence (DNA): TGTGCCAGCAGGCAGGGAGGGGGAACTAATGAAAAACTGTTTTTT. Protein product: CASRQGGGTNEKLFF.

Points on this clone: The sample holds other DNA sequences that translate to the same CDR3. V and J are TRBV7-9 and TRBJ1-1, with D hard to call. Germline V gene sequence: CDR1 SEHNR, CDR2 FQNEAQ (reference sequence). This CDR3 region has 14 residues. V gave up 5 bases and J gave up 0 bases, with 10 bases separating them. CDR3 in amino acids: CASSLDSMNTEAFF. The CDR3 DNA sequence: TGTGCCAGCAGCCTGGACTCCATGAACACTGAAGCTTTCTTT.

The V and J genes are TRBV28 and TRBJ2-7; D gene uncertain. CDR1 is MDHEN and CDR2 is SYDVKM in the germline V gene. Trimming left V 7 bases short and J 1 base short, with 5 bases between. CDR3 length: 11 amino acids. The CDR3 DNA reads as TGTGCCAGCACGAGTTCCTACGAGCAGTACTTC. Amino acid sequence: CASTSSYEQYF.

The chain is built from TRBV5-4 and TRBJ2-1, with 8 bases identical to TRBD1. In germline, CDR1 is SGHNT, CDR2 YYREEE (reference sequence). The length of the CDR3 is 13 residues. Trimming at V came to 3 bases and at J to 8 bases, leaving 4 bases not matched to a gene. DNA for the CDR3: TGTGCCAGCAGCTGGGACAGGAGGGATGAGCAGTTCTTC. It yields the protein CASSWDRRDEQFF.

The gene calls are TRBV7-2 and TRBJ1-1; TRBD1 aligns across 8 bases. The CDR3 contains 14 residues. After removal of 5 bases from V and 2 bases from J, the junction contained 4 bases not matched to a gene. Per the germline V gene, CDR1 is SGHTA and CDR2 is FQGNSA. The CDR3: CASSPGQGNTEAFF. The CDR3 region has the DNA TGTGCCAGCAGCCCCGGACAGGGAAACACTGAAGCTTTCTTT.

The gene calls are TRBV11-2 and TRBJ1-4, with D perhaps TRBD1 (5 bases). The CDR3 is 16 amino acids. Germline V gene sequence: CDR1 SGHAT, CDR2 FQNNGV. Between the trimmed V and J ends, which lost 0 bases and 7 bases, there was a span of 15 bases. Here the CDR3 DNA reads TGTGCCAGCAGCTTAGAGACCGGGGGACCCGGTGAAAAACTGTTTTTT. The encoded protein is CASSLETGGPGEKLFF.

This clone was seen a single time. The chain employs TRBV20-1 and TRBJ1-2; D is undetermined. V was cut by 5 bases and J by 8 bases, with 9 bases left in between. The CDR3 loop spans 10 amino acids. Germline values: CDR1 DFQATT, CDR2 SNEGSKA (reference sequence). The CDR3 coding sequence is TGCAGTGCTCCTGGGAGGGGCTACACCTTC. Encoded protein: CSAPGRGYTF.